This T cell receptor (beta chain) was observed in a study of human T cells and chemical hapten exposure. MiXCR was run by TCRdb on the RACE reads, yielding one entry per CDR3 protein. Among 70,000 to 100,000 distinct CDR3 sequences listed, over 6% were seen once. This CDR3 contains 16 residues. V was clipped by 1 base and J by 2 bases; unmatched bases: 4. Regarding time point: patch test 1, 2 weeks after DPC sensitization. Specified treatment: therapeutic diphenylcyclopropenone sensitization with weekly scalp DPC. Patients had alopecia, were aged 18 to 70, and were not pregnant. In this sample, this clonotype turned up many times.

The origin of this receptor is a woman aged 25 to 45 with alopecia areata. Some clones in this sample may be carry-over from other donors' samples. The rearrangement joins TRBV12-3 or TRBV12-4 to TRBJ2-3; 9 positions match TRBD2. The input for sequencing was whole blood, taken in connection with sensitization to the hapten diphenylcyclopropenone (DPC). The CDR3 spells CASSLDASGATDTQYF. CDR3 in DNA: TGTGCCAGCAGTTTAGATGCTAGCGGGGCCACAGATACGCAGTATTTT.